The 5 T cell receptor beta chains in this list originate from one sample, sequenced in a study of blood T cell repertoires in COVID-19. Using immunoSEQ multiplex PCR, the repertoire was profiled, and TCRdb retains in-frame clones only, with some absent. The sample includes more than 95,000 clones, 85% to 90% of them seen just once. The sequencing sample was made of peripheral blood. The origin of the receptors is a human donor in a cohort sampled during active COVID-19.

The genes are TRBV9 and TRBJ1-2; D is perhaps TRBD1 (6 bases). Germline CDR1 reads SGDLS; CDR2 reads YYNGEE. This CDR3 is built from 14 residues. Between the trimmed V and J ends, which lost 4 bases and 6 bases, there was a span of 16 bases. The chain's CDR3 is CASSTLTGFDGYTF. The CDR3 DNA reads as TGTGCCAGCAGCACCCTAACAGGGTTTGATGGCTACACCTTC.

This clone has just one count. The gene calls are TRBV11-2 and TRBJ2-1; weak D call: TRBD2 (7 bases). V lost 5 bases and J 1 base, leaving 15 bases between the germline ends. CDR1 SGHAT and CDR2 FQNNGV come from the germline V gene. The CDR3 has 16 residues. CDR3 loop: CASSIGGGASYNEQFF. DNA of the CDR3: TGTGCCAGCAGCATAGGTGGGGGGGCTTCCTACAATGAGCAGTTCTTC.

The chain uses TRBV5-4 and TRBJ2-3; TRBD2 aligns across 7 bases. The CDR3 length is 15 residues. Germline CDR1 SGHNT, CDR2 YYREEE (reference sequence). V lost 3 bases and J lost 5; bases outside the gene matches: 9. CDR3 nucleotide sequence: TGTGCCAGCAGCTCGGGTGGCGGGAGAGAAGATACGCAGTATTTT. Residues: CASSSGGGREDTQYF.

The rearrangement uses TRBV5-1 and TRBJ2-1; no firm D call. Germline CDR1 and CDR2: SGHRS and YFSETQ. Trimming stripped 4 bases from V and 5 bases from J, with 10 bases between. This CDR3 is 13 amino acids long. Here the CDR3 reads CASSENTDNEQFF. Here the CDR3 DNA reads TGCGCCAGCAGCGAAAATACGGACAATGAGCAGTTCTTC.

The rearrangement joins TRBV4-2 to TRBJ2-5; possible D gene TRBD1, 6 bases. Germline CDR1 LGHNA, CDR2 YNFKEQ. With 2 bases removed from V and 1 base from J, the gap between germline ends came to 8 bases. CDR3 length equals 14 residues. DNA for the CDR3: TGTGCCAGCAGCCAATCGGACAGCCAAGAGACCCAGTACTTC. As protein: CASSQSDSQETQYF.